The subject of this entry is one T cell receptor beta chain. The data belong to a study of blood T cell repertoires in COVID-19. TCRdb's copy holds only in-frame clones and misses some; the assay was immunoSEQ multiplex PCR. The data contain 53,000 or so clones, around three quarters of them seen just once; the ten biggest clones take up approximately 3.8%. Germline CDR1 is SGDLS and CDR2 is YYNGEE. This CDR3 region has 15 residues. After removal of 3 bases from V and 7 bases from J, the junction contained 9 bases not matched to a gene. Sequencing used peripheral blood. The chain links TRBV9 to TRBJ1-4; 7 bases agree with TRBD1. This sequence was found in a man in his sixties with acute or convalescent COVID-19. The CDR3: CASSALGGRGEKLFF. The CDR3 DNA reads as TGTGCCAGCAGCGCCCTAGGGGGCCGAGGTGAAAAACTGTTTTTT.